This T cell receptor beta chain comes out of a study of post-analysis software for immune sequencing data (dated by TCRdb to 2014 to 2015). A note on the overall study: The recorded disease courses included relapsing-remitting, secondary progressive and progressive-relapsing multiple sclerosis, and some patients had no subtype annotation. Patient repertoires were compared against around 10 previously published healthy control repertoires from donors aged about 6 to 25 years. A subset of samples was prepared in parallel using single-end sample barcoding, then pooled and co-amplified after Illumina adapter ligation.

TCR beta repertoires were profiled from peripheral blood of approximately 13 young patients with multiple sclerosis to demonstrate the VDJtools post-analysis software. The multiple sclerosis patients were children and adolescents ranging in age from roughly 6 to 16 years. Concerning this clonotype itself: The antigen it binds to is not known. The input lacks base qualities; no much larger clone sits a single base away.

From its cysteine to its phenylalanine, the CDR3 spans 13 amino acids. Of the read, only the CDR3 DNA is kept; its 39 bases are in frame from base 1. The V and J ends are trimmed by 0 bases and 6 bases, leaving 9 bases between them. Library preparation employed PCR. Sequenced on an Illumina HiSeq 2500. Unique molecular identifiers were incorporated into TCR beta cDNA libraries to reduce PCR and sequencing biases. Approximately 500,000 cDNA molecules were obtained per 1 to 10 million input T cells, so each molecule approximated one T cell. The patient libraries were prepared and sequenced with the same protocol used for the earlier healthy control dataset. Samples belonging to the same batch were prepared together, multiplexed and sequenced on a shared HiSeq lane. The paper's data handling went like this. MIGEC handled the raw barcoded reads, throwing out single-read molecular identifier groups before consensus assembly and CDR3 extraction. VDJtools was used for post-analysis of the clonotype tables, with diversity normalized by down-sampling every dataset to the smallest sample size. In repertoire overlap clustering, CDR3 amino acid sequences, but not nucleotide sequences, were matched to correct batch-related cross-sample contamination. Starting from the raw public reads, TCRdb applied fastp trimming at Q25, assembled clones with MiXCR and retained in-frame beta chains. Rows matching on CDR3 protein sequence are summarized as one entry with the most common DNA and genes. These V and J calls rely on TCRdb rather than the paper's analysis. Within this sample are 750,000 to 950,000 distinct CDR3 sequences, with 40% to 55% of them counted one time only. Just under 5% of the sample rests with the top ten.

The study at large found these results: Significantly higher frequencies in patients than in controls were found for several TRBV segments, including TRBV5-6, TRBV5-1 and TRBV20-1. Strong co-clustering of samples prepared in the same batch was shown by direct clustering with F measure, prompting a batch-effect correction. Compared with controls, multiple sclerosis patients had significantly lower normalized Chao1 diversity, a finding suggesting substantial peripheral T-cell clonal expansion. The control group was slightly older than the multiple sclerosis patient group.

Material for sequencing was blood. The sequence joins TRBV12-3 or TRBV12-4 to TRBJ2-7; the D segment cannot be called with confidence. This clonotype was sampled from a girl between 5 and 17 years old with multiple sclerosis. The CDR3 region has the sequence CASSLAPRFEQYF. The sequenced DNA is TGTGCCAGCAGTTTAGCCCCCCGCTTCGAGCAGTACTTC.